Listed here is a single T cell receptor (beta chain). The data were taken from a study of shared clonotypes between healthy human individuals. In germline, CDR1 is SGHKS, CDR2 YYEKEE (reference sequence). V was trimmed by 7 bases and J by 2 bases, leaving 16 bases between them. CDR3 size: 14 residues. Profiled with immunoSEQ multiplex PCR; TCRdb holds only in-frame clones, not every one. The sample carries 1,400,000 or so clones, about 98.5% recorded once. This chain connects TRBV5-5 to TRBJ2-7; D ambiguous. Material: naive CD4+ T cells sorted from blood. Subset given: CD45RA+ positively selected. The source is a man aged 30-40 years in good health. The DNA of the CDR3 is TGTGCCAGCCTGGGTCTGAAAACCCCCTACGAGCAGTACTTC. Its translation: CASLGLKTPYEQYF.